Listed below are T cell receptor beta chains from one sample, sequenced in a study of OX40 agonist ivuxolimab in advanced cancers. Clones were read by immunoSEQ multiplex PCR, and TCRdb kept only the in-frame ones, dropping some. The sample lists about 80,000 clones, approximately 85% seen once, with 2% to 2.5% in the top ten. Sequences were derived from CD4+ or CD8+ T cells sorted from blood, sampled in a trial of the OX40 agonist ivuxolimab. The receptors derive from an adult with an advanced solid tumor such as melanoma, head and neck, liver or kidney cancer. The CDR3 runs from the conserved cysteine through the conserved F or W. The D gene is left open where the match is weak. Only some rows state a clone size, as once, few, many or a class for expanded clones.

j_gene	abundance	v_gene	d_gene	CDR3aa	CDR3nt
TRBJ2-5	NA	TRBV4-2	NA	CASSQGTAYQETQYF	TGTGCCAGCAGCCAAGGGACAGCTTACCAAGAGACCCAGTACTTC
TRBJ2-5	NA	TRBV7-9	NA	CASSLAGGGKTQYF	TGTGCCAGCAGCTTAGCAGGGGGGGGAAAGACCCAGTACTTC
TRBJ2-5	NA	TRBV11-2	TRBD1	CASSFRPGGTETQYF	TGTGCCAGCAGCTTTCGGCCAGGGGGCACAGAGACCCAGTACTTC
TRBJ2-3	NA	TRBV11-3	NA	CASSGYSTDTQYF	TGTGCCAGCAGCGGCTATAGCACAGATACGCAGTATTTT
TRBJ1-2	NA	TRBV30	NA	CAWSPELAGYGYTF	TGTGCCTGGAGCCCCGAGCTTGCCGGCTATGGCTACACCTTC
TRBJ1-6	NA	TRBV28	TRBD1	CASSPVWGQLNSPLHF	TGTGCCAGCAGTCCCGTTTGGGGACAGCTTAATTCACCCCTCCACTTT
TRBJ2-7	NA	TRBV7-9	NA	CASSFGGSSSYEQYF	TGTGCCAGCAGCTTCGGCGGGTCAAGCTCCTACGAGCAGTACTTC
TRBJ2-2	NA	TRBV10-3	NA	CAISARLDSGNTGELFF	TGTGCCATCAGCGCTCGGTTAGACAGCGGAAACACCGGGGAGCTGTTTTTT
TRBJ1-3	NA	TRBV18	NA	CASSPVEEATDTIYF	TGTGCCAGCTCACCAGTGGAAGAGGCGACAGACACCATATATTTT
TRBJ2-2	NA	TRBV7-9	TRBD1	CASSIGQGYTGELFF	TGTGCCAGCAGCATCGGACAGGGATACACCGGGGAGCTGTTTTTT
TRBJ2-3	NA	TRBV11-3	NA	CASSLSLAGSIDTQYF	TGTGCCAGCAGCTTAAGCCTGGCAGGGTCCATAGATACGCAGTATTTT
TRBJ2-3	NA	TRBV2	TRBD2	CASKREVNTDTQYF	TGTGCCAGTAAGCGGGAGGTGAACACAGATACGCAGTATTTT
TRBJ1-2	NA	TRBV28	TRBD1	CASSFGTGTLYGYTF	TGTGCCAGCAGTTTCGGGACAGGGACCCTCTATGGCTACACCTTC
TRBJ2-1	NA	TRBV10-1	NA	CASSGRGSRRNNEQFF	TGCGCCAGCAGTGGTCGAGGAAGCCGAAGAAACAATGAGCAGTTCTTC
TRBJ1-5	NA	TRBV4-3	NA	CASSLRTGQPQHF	TGCGCCAGCAGCCTTCGGACGGGGCAGCCCCAGCATTTT
TRBJ1-5	NA	TRBV19	TRBD1	CASETGGFNQPQHF	TGTGCCAGTGAGACAGGGGGCTTCAATCAGCCCCAGCATTTT
TRBJ2-7	NA	TRBV18	NA	CASSPEGGREQYF	TGTGCCAGCTCACCAGAGGGGGGGCGCGAGCAGTACTTC
TRBJ2-2	NA	TRBV7-6	TRBD2	CASSQTSGSFAGELFF	TGTGCCAGCAGCCAGACTAGCGGGAGTTTTGCCGGGGAGCTGTTTTTT
TRBJ1-2	NA	TRBV5-5	NA	CASTLSGRGDYGYTF	TGTGCCAGCACCCTTTCCGGCCGGGGGGACTATGGCTACACCTTC
TRBJ1-3	NA	TRBV28	NA	CASRKGAGNTIYF	TGTGCCAGCAGGAAGGGGGCTGGAAACACCATATATTTT
TRBJ2-7	NA	TRBV28	NA	CASSSATVYEQYF	TGTGCCAGCAGTTCCGCGACGGTGTACGAGCAGTACTTC
TRBJ1-1	NA	TRBV30	TRBD1	CAWSSGQGNTEAFF	TGTGCCTGGAGTTCGGGACAGGGGAACACTGAAGCTTTCTTT
TRBJ2-3	NA	TRBV18	TRBD2	CASSRGTSGPSTDTQYF	TGTGCCAGCTCCCGCGGGACTAGCGGGCCAAGCACAGATACGCAGTATTTT
TRBJ2-7	NA	TRBV2	NA	CASSEGTGGGEQYF	TGTGCCAGCAGTGAAGGGACGGGGGGCGGCGAGCAGTACTTC
TRBJ1-5	NA	TRBV19	NA	CASSLQGYRADQPQHF	TGTGCCAGTAGTTTACAGGGCTACCGGGCGGATCAGCCCCAGCATTTT
TRBJ2-3	NA	TRBV9	NA	CASSAREGSADTQYF	TGTGCCAGCAGCGCGAGGGAAGGCAGCGCAGATACGCAGTATTTT
TRBJ1-1	NA	TRBV7-9	NA	CASSYLWGEAFF	TGTGCCAGCAGCTACCTCTGGGGTGAAGCTTTCTTT
TRBJ2-3	NA	TRBV28	TRBD1	CASKPSTGNTDTQYF	TGTGCCAGCAAGCCCTCGACAGGGAACACAGATACGCAGTATTTT
TRBJ2-7	NA	TRBV28	NA	CASSNSGIGTTGGEQYF	TGTGCCAGCAGCAACAGCGGAATCGGCACAACCGGGGGAGAGCAGTACTTC
TRBJ1-6	NA	TRBV30	TRBD1	CALRDRTTGNHF	TGTGCCTTACGGGACAGAACAACAGGGAACCACTTT
TRBJ1-1	NA	TRBV7-8	NA	CASTIGVLNTEAFF	TGTGCCAGCACGATAGGGGTTTTGAACACTGAAGCTTTCTTT
TRBJ2-7	few	TRBV6-1	NA	CASGLAVLYEQYF	TGTGCCAGCGGTCTAGCCGTACTATACGAGCAGTACTTC
TRBJ2-3	NA	TRBV5-5	TRBD2	CASSSLLSSGASTDTQYF	TGTGCCAGCAGCTCTCTACTTTCTAGCGGAGCTAGCACAGATACGCAGTATTTT
TRBJ2-7	few	TRBV15	TRBD1	CATSRGGTGAGEQYF	TGTGCCACCAGCAGAGGGGGGACAGGGGCCGGGGAGCAGTACTTC
TRBJ1-6	NA	TRBV2	NA	CASTDRLGSPLHF	TGTGCCAGCACCGATCGTCTGGGTTCACCCCTCCACTTT
TRBJ2-1	NA	TRBV11-2	TRBD2	CASSPRRLAGAYNEQFF	TGTGCCAGCAGCCCTCGCCGACTAGCGGGGGCCTACAATGAGCAGTTCTTC
TRBJ1-4	NA	TRBV11-3	NA	CASSPGSNEKLFF	TGTGCCAGCAGCCCTGGATCTAATGAAAAACTGTTTTTT
TRBJ2-3	NA	TRBV5-1	NA	CASSLPTSGGTDTQYF	TGCGCCAGCAGCTTGCCGACGTCCGGGGGCACAGATACGCAGTATTTT
TRBJ2-7	NA	TRBV9	TRBD2	CASSVGPSGAYEQYF	TGTGCCAGCAGCGTAGGGCCTAGCGGTGCCTACGAGCAGTACTTC
TRBJ1-3	few	TRBV9	TRBD1	CASSPDRDGNTIYF	TGTGCCAGCAGCCCTGACAGGGATGGAAACACCATATATTTT
TRBJ2-2	NA	TRBV2	TRBD1	CASSETGANTGELFF	TGTGCCAGCAGCGAGACAGGGGCGAACACCGGGGAGCTGTTTTTT
TRBJ1-1	NA	TRBV27	NA	CASRRQAANTEAFF	TGTGCCAGCAGGAGGCAGGCGGCGAACACTGAAGCTTTCTTT
TRBJ2-7	NA	TRBV28	TRBD2	CASSLISGGVMYEQYF	TGTGCCAGCAGTTTAATTAGCGGGGGCGTAATGTACGAGCAGTACTTC
TRBJ1-1	NA	TRBV5-4	NA	CASSLTGQAEAFF	TGTGCCAGCAGCCTTACAGGCCAGGCCGAAGCTTTCTTT
TRBJ1-3	NA	TRBV18	NA	CASSPVMGSGGNTIYF	TGTGCCAGCTCACCCGTGATGGGCAGTGGTGGAAACACCATATATTTT
TRBJ1-1	NA	TRBV20-1	NA	CSVVVNTEAFF	TGCAGTGTTGTAGTGAACACTGAAGCTTTCTTT
TRBJ2-7	NA	TRBV5-1	NA	CASSLDRVSYEQYF	TGCGCCAGCAGCTTGGATAGGGTCTCCTACGAGCAGTACTTC
TRBJ1-4	NA	TRBV29-1	NA	CSVEPPGLVKLFF	TGCAGCGTTGAACCTCCGGGGCTGGTAAAACTGTTTTTT
TRBJ1-5	NA	TRBV7-9	NA	CASSLASGEHNQPQHF	TGTGCCAGCAGCTTAGCGTCAGGAGAGCACAATCAGCCCCAGCATTTT
TRBJ1-1	few	TRBV6-6	NA	CASTQNRADTEAFF	TGTGCCAGCACTCAGAACAGGGCGGACACTGAAGCTTTCTTT